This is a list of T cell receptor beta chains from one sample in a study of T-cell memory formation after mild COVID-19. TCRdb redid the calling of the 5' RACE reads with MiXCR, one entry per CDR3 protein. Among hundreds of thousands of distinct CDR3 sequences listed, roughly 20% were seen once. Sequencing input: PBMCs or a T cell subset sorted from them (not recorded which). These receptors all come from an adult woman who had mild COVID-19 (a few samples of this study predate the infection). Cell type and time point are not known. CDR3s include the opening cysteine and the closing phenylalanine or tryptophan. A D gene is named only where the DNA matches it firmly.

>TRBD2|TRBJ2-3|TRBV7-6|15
CASSLGLAGGRTQYF
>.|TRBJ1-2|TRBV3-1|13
CASSRVLRYGYTF
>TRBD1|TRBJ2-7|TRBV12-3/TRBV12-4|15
CASSTRQGDPYEQYF
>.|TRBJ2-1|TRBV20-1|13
CSAPLRTYNEQFF
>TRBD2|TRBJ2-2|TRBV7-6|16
CASSRRASGNTGELFF
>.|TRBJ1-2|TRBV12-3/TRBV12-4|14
CASSLRRGTYGYTF
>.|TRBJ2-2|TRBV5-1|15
CASDEGSGNTGELFF
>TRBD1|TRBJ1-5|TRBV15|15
CATSRVGTGVQPQHF
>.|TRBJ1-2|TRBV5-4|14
CASSLQQGNYGYTF
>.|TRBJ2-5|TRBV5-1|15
CAGRTDPGVQETQYF
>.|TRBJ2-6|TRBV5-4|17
CASSPTAGTSGANVLTF
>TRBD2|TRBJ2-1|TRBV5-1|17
CASSLAALAGGPEEQFF
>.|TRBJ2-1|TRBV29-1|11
CSVEGLLQSHF
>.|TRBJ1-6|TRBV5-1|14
CASSFPGQHSPLHF
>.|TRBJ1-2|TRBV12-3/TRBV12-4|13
CASSFSSNYGYTF